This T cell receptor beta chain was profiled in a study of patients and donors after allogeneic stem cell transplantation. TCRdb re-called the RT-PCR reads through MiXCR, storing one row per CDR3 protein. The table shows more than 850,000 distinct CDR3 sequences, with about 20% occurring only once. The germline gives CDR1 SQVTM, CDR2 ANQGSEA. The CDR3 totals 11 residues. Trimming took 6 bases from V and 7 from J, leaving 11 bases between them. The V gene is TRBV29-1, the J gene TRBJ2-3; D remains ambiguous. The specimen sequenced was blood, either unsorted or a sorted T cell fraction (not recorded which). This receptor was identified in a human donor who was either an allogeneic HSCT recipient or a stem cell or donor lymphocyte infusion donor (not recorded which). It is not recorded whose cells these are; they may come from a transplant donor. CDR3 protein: CSVGSSYTQYF. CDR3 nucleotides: TGCAGCGTAGGCTCTTCCTATACGCAGTATTTT.